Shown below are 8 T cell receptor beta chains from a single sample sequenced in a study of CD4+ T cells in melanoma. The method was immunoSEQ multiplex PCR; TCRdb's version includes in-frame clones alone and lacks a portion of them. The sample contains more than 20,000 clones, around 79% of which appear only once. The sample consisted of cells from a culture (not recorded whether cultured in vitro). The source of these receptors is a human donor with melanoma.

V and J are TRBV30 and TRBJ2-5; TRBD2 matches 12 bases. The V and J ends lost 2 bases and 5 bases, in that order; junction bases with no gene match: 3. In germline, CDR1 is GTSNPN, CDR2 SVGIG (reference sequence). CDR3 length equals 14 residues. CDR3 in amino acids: CAWSSLAGGETQYF. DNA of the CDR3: TGTGCCTGGAGTTCTCTAGCGGGGGGGGAGACCCAGTACTTC.

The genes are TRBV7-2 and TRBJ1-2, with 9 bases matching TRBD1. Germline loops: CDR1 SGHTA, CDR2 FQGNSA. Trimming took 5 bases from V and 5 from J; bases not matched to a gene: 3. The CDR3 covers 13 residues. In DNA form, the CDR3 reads TGTGCCAGCAGCCGGGACAGGGTATATGGCTACACCTTC. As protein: CASSRDRVYGYTF.

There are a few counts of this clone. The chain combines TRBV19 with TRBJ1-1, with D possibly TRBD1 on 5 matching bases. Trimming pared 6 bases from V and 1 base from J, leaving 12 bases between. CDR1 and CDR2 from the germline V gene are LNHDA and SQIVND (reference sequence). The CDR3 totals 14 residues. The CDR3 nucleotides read TGTGCCAGTAGATCCCGGGGGGGGAACACTGAAGCTTTCTTT. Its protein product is CASRSRGGNTEAFF.

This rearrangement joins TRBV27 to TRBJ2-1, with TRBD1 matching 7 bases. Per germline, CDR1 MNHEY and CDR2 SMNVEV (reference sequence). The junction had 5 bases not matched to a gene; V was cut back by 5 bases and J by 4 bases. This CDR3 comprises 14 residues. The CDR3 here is CASSRDSTYNEQFF. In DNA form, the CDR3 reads TGTGCCAGCAGTCGGGACAGCACATACAATGAGCAGTTCTTC.

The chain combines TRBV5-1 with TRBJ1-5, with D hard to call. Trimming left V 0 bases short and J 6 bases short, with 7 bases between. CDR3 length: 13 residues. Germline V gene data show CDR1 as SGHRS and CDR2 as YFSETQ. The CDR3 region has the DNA TGCGCCAGCAGCTTGGAGGGCCCTCAGCCCCAGCATTTT. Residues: CASSLEGPQPQHF.

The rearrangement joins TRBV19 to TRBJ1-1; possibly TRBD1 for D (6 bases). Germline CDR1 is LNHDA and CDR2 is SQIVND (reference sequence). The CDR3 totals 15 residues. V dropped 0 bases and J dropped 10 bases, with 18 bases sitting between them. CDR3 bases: TGTGCCAGTAGTATAGATCTTGGACAGCCCTGGGTAGCTTTCTTT. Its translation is CASSIDLGQPWVAFF.

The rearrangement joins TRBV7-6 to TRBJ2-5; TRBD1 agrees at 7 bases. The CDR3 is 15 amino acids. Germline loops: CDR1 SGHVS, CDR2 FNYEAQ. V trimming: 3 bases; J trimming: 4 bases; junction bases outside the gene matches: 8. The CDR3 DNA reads TGTGCCAGCAGCTTGGGGAGACAGGGAATAGAGACCCAGTACTTC. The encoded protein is CASSLGRQGIETQYF. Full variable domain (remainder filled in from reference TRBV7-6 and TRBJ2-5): GAGVSQSPRYKVTKRGQDVALRCDPISGHVSLYWYRQALGQGPEFLTYFNYEAQQDKSGLPNDRFSAERPEGSISTLTIQRTEQRDSAMYRCASSLGRQGIETQYFGPGTRLLVL.

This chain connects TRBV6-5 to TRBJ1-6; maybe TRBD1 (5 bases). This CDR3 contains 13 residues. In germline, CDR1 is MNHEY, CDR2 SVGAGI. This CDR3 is CVTRRDPNSPLHF. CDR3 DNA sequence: TGTGTCACACGCAGGGATCCCAATTCACCCCTCCACTTT.